Listed below are T cell receptor beta chains from one sample, sequenced in a study of blood T cell repertoires in COVID-19. The protocol was immunoSEQ multiplex PCR, while the TCRdb copy is restricted to in-frame clones and leaves out a portion. The table lists about 160,000 clones, 80% to 90% of them singletons. Sequenced: peripheral blood. The receptors were sampled from a woman in her sixties or seventies with COVID-19, enrolled during active disease. CDR3s include the opening cysteine and the closing phenylalanine or tryptophan. Each record gives: V gene, CDR3 length, clone size, J gene, D gene, CDR3 protein, CDR3 DNA. A D gene is named only where the DNA matches it firmly. Expanded clones get a size class; other rows say once, few or many, or leave the size out.

v_gene: TRBV10-1; len: 12; abundance: .; j_gene: TRBJ1-1; d_gene: .; CDR3aa: CASSTTGLEAFF; CDR3nt: TGCGCCAGCAGCACCACCGGGTTGGAAGCTTTCTTT
v_gene: TRBV5-6; len: 13; abundance: .; j_gene: TRBJ1-2; d_gene: .; CDR3aa: CASSLSQSYGYTF; CDR3nt: TGTGCCAGCAGCTTGTCACAGAGTTATGGCTACACCTTC
v_gene: TRBV30; len: 14; abundance: .; j_gene: TRBJ1-4; d_gene: TRBD1; CDR3aa: CAWSGTGRGEKLFF; CDR3nt: TGTGCCTGGAGTGGGACAGGTCGGGGTGAAAAACTGTTTTTT
v_gene: TRBV4-1; len: 16; abundance: .; j_gene: TRBJ1-6; d_gene: TRBD1; CDR3aa: CASSRGDSSYNSPLHF; CDR3nt: TGCGCCAGCAGCCGAGGGGACAGCTCCTATAATTCACCCCTCCACTTT
v_gene: TRBV10-3; len: 15; abundance: .; j_gene: TRBJ1-1; d_gene: .; CDR3aa: CAISTSTAANTEAFF; CDR3nt: TGTGCCATCAGTACGTCGACAGCAGCGAACACTGAAGCTTTCTTT
v_gene: TRBV5-1; len: 16; abundance: .; j_gene: TRBJ2-2; d_gene: TRBD2; CDR3aa: CASSPLAGVATGELFF; CDR3nt: TGCGCCAGCAGCCCCCTAGCGGGGGTAGCGACCGGGGAGCTGTTTTTT
v_gene: TRBV12-5; len: 14; abundance: .; j_gene: TRBJ1-1; d_gene: TRBD1; CDR3aa: CASPGQGWNTEAFF; CDR3nt: TGTGCTAGTCCCGGACAGGGGTGGAACACTGAAGCTTTCTTT
v_gene: TRBV5-5; len: 17; abundance: .; j_gene: TRBJ1-5; d_gene: .; CDR3aa: CASSWRAGGDSNQPQHF; CDR3nt: TGTGCCAGCAGCTGGAGGGCCGGGGGAGATAGCAATCAGCCCCAGCATTTT
v_gene: TRBV11-2; len: 16; abundance: .; j_gene: TRBJ1-1; d_gene: TRBD1; CDR3aa: CASSLEGTGWGTEAFF; CDR3nt: TGTGCCAGCAGCTTAGAAGGGACAGGGTGGGGTACTGAAGCTTTCTTT
v_gene: TRBV28; len: 15; abundance: .; j_gene: TRBJ1-2; d_gene: TRBD1; CDR3aa: CASSLTGVSYYGYTF; CDR3nt: TGTGCCAGCAGTCTGACAGGGGTGTCCTACTATGGCTACACCTTC
v_gene: TRBV24-1; len: 17; abundance: .; j_gene: TRBJ1-3; d_gene: TRBD1; CDR3aa: CATSGGRGQNRGIAIYF; CDR3nt: TGTGCCACCAGTGGCGGCAGGGGGCAAAATCGGGGTATTGCCATATATTTT
v_gene: TRBV7-2; len: 15; abundance: .; j_gene: TRBJ1-4; d_gene: .; CDR3aa: CASSPQGGLSEKLFF; CDR3nt: TGTGCCAGCAGCCCCCAAGGGGGTTTAAGTGAAAAACTGTTTTTT
v_gene: TRBV12-5; len: 14; abundance: .; j_gene: TRBJ2-5; d_gene: .; CDR3aa: CASGLGTDQETQYF; CDR3nt: TGTGCTAGTGGTTTGGGTACAGACCAAGAGACCCAGTACTTC
v_gene: TRBV27; len: 14; abundance: .; j_gene: TRBJ2-1; d_gene: TRBD2; CDR3aa: CASRAGGLPNEQFF; CDR3nt: TGTGCCAGCAGGGCGGGGGGTTTACCTAATGAGCAGTTCTTC
v_gene: TRBV18; len: 12; abundance: .; j_gene: TRBJ2-3; d_gene: .; CDR3aa: CASSPYTDTQYF; CDR3nt: TGTGCCAGCTCACCCTACACAGATACGCAGTATTTT
v_gene: TRBV30; len: 16; abundance: .; j_gene: TRBJ2-2; d_gene: .; CDR3aa: CAWSGGRRRGTGELFF; CDR3nt: TGTGCCTGGAGCGGCGGAAGGCGGAGAGGCACCGGGGAGCTGTTTTTT
v_gene: TRBV5-4; len: 14; abundance: .; j_gene: TRBJ1-2; d_gene: TRBD1; CDR3aa: CASRSTGKNYGYTF; CDR3nt: TGTGCCAGCAGGTCGACAGGGAAAAACTATGGCTACACCTTC
v_gene: TRBV19; len: 12; abundance: .; j_gene: TRBJ1-5; d_gene: .; CDR3aa: CASSMTDQPQHF; CDR3nt: TGTGCCAGTAGTATGACAGACCAGCCCCAGCATTTT
v_gene: TRBV2; len: 11; abundance: .; j_gene: TRBJ1-1; d_gene: .; CDR3aa: CANKKNTEAFF; CDR3nt: TGTGCCAACAAAAAGAACACTGAAGCTTTCTTT
v_gene: TRBV5-1; len: 17; abundance: .; j_gene: TRBJ2-1; d_gene: TRBD2; CDR3aa: CASKGTSGGAWDNEQFF; CDR3nt: TGCGCCAGCAAGGGGACTAGCGGGGGGGCCTGGGACAATGAGCAGTTCTTC
v_gene: TRBV7-7; len: 15; abundance: .; j_gene: TRBJ2-3; d_gene: TRBD1; CDR3aa: CASSLRDREADTQYF; CDR3nt: TGTGCTAGCAGCTTAAGGGACAGGGAAGCAGATACGCAGTATTTT
v_gene: TRBV28; len: 15; abundance: once; j_gene: TRBJ1-6; d_gene: TRBD1; CDR3aa: CASSLWTGGNSPLHF; CDR3nt: TGTGCCAGCAGTTTATGGACAGGGGGAAATTCACCCCTCCACTTT
v_gene: TRBV3-1/TRBV3-2; len: 16; abundance: .; j_gene: TRBJ1-4; d_gene: TRBD1; CDR3aa: CASSHTPGQGLGKLFF; CDR3nt: TGTGCCAGCAGCCATACTCCGGGACAGGGCCTCGGAAAACTGTTTTTT
v_gene: TRBV6-6; len: 15; abundance: .; j_gene: TRBJ2-4; d_gene: TRBD1; CDR3aa: CASSYGLGTGDIQYF; CDR3nt: TGTGCCAGCAGTTACGGGTTGGGGACAGGGGACATTCAGTACTTC
v_gene: TRBV28; len: 14; abundance: few; j_gene: TRBJ1-5; d_gene: .; CDR3aa: CASSTDRSRQPQHF; CDR3nt: TGTGCCAGCAGCACTGACAGGTCCAGGCAGCCCCAGCATTTT
v_gene: TRBV19; len: 12; abundance: .; j_gene: TRBJ1-2; d_gene: .; CDR3aa: CASSLRDYGYTF; CDR3nt: TGTGCCAGTAGCCTAAGAGACTATGGCTACACCTTC
v_gene: TRBV9; len: 13; abundance: .; j_gene: TRBJ2-7; d_gene: TRBD2; CDR3aa: CASSERGGYEQYF; CDR3nt: TGTGCCAGCAGCGAACGGGGGGGCTACGAGCAGTACTTC
v_gene: TRBV6-5; len: 15; abundance: .; j_gene: TRBJ1-3; d_gene: .; CDR3aa: CASSYGPRSGNTIYF; CDR3nt: TGTGCCAGCAGTTACGGCCCTAGGAGTGGAAACACCATATATTTT
v_gene: TRBV20-1; len: 11; abundance: .; j_gene: TRBJ2-7; d_gene: TRBD1; CDR3aa: CSAYTGGLEYF; CDR3nt: TGCAGTGCTTATACAGGGGGCTTGGAGTACTTC
v_gene: TRBV5-4; len: 13; abundance: .; j_gene: TRBJ1-2; d_gene: .; CDR3aa: CASSLDRNYGYTF; CDR3nt: TGTGCCAGCAGCTTAGACAGGAACTATGGCTACACCTTC
v_gene: TRBV5-1; len: 11; abundance: .; j_gene: TRBJ2-7; d_gene: .; CDR3aa: CASSYNYEQYF; CDR3nt: TGCGCCAGCAGCTATAACTACGAGCAGTACTTC
v_gene: TRBV15; len: 14; abundance: .; j_gene: TRBJ1-2; d_gene: .; CDR3aa: CATSRNRDIYGYTF; CDR3nt: TGTGCCACCAGCAGAAACCGGGACATCTATGGCTACACCTTC
v_gene: TRBV11-2; len: 17; abundance: few; j_gene: TRBJ1-1; d_gene: .; CDR3aa: CASSEETPQGPNTEAFF; CDR3nt: TGTGCCAGCAGCGAAGAGACCCCACAGGGTCCAAACACTGAAGCTTTCTTT
v_gene: TRBV30; len: 13; abundance: .; j_gene: TRBJ1-2; d_gene: .; CDR3aa: CAWSEQAFYGYTF; CDR3nt: TGTGCCTGGAGTGAACAGGCTTTCTATGGCTACACCTTC
v_gene: TRBV6-5; len: 13; abundance: .; j_gene: TRBJ1-1; d_gene: .; CDR3aa: CASSFREDTEAFF; CDR3nt: TGTGCCAGCAGTTTCAGGGAGGACACTGAAGCTTTCTTT
v_gene: TRBV5-3; len: 14; abundance: .; j_gene: TRBJ1-1; d_gene: TRBD1; CDR3aa: CARSSRTGRTEAFF; CDR3nt: TGTGCCAGAAGCTCCAGGACAGGGAGAACTGAAGCTTTCTTT
v_gene: TRBV2; len: 15; abundance: .; j_gene: TRBJ1-1; d_gene: .; CDR3aa: CASSETGIGNTEAFF; CDR3nt: TGTGCCAGCAGTGAAACGGGAATTGGGAACACTGAAGCTTTCTTT
v_gene: TRBV5-5; len: 16; abundance: .; j_gene: TRBJ1-5; d_gene: .; CDR3aa: CASSLAGGYSNQPQHF; CDR3nt: TGTGCCAGCAGCTTGGCCGGCGGATATAGCAATCAGCCCCAGCATTTT
v_gene: TRBV5-1; len: 16; abundance: once; j_gene: TRBJ1-4; d_gene: TRBD1; CDR3aa: CASCPGTDTTNEKLFF; CDR3nt: TGCGCCAGCTGTCCCGGGACAGATACAACTAATGAAAAACTGTTTTTT
v_gene: TRBV10-2; len: 14; abundance: .; j_gene: TRBJ2-3; d_gene: TRBD2; CDR3aa: CASSEGRGLDTQYF; CDR3nt: TGCGCCAGCAGTGAGGGGCGGGGGTTAGATACGCAGTATTTT
v_gene: TRBV19; len: 12; abundance: .; j_gene: TRBJ1-2; d_gene: .; CDR3aa: CASKQVGYGYTF; CDR3nt: TGTGCCAGTAAGCAAGTCGGCTATGGCTACACCTTC
v_gene: TRBV7-2; len: 16; abundance: .; j_gene: TRBJ2-3; d_gene: TRBD2; CDR3aa: CASSSASGGSTDTQYF; CDR3nt: TGTGCCAGCAGCTCCGCTAGCGGGGGGAGCACAGATACGCAGTATTTT
v_gene: TRBV6-5; len: 12; abundance: once; j_gene: TRBJ1-2; d_gene: .; CDR3aa: CASSKGDYGYTF; CDR3nt: TGTGCCAGCAGCAAAGGGGACTATGGCTACACCTTC
v_gene: TRBV24-1; len: 17; abundance: .; j_gene: TRBJ2-3; d_gene: TRBD2; CDR3aa: CATSDSRTSRGTDTQYF; CDR3nt: TGTGCCACCAGTGATTCACGGACTAGCCGAGGCACAGATACGCAGTATTTT
v_gene: TRBV7-2; len: 16; abundance: once; j_gene: TRBJ1-3; d_gene: TRBD1; CDR3aa: CASSFDRGRAGNTIYF; CDR3nt: TGTGCCAGCAGCTTCGACAGGGGGCGAGCTGGAAACACCATATATTTT
v_gene: TRBV19; len: 14; abundance: .; j_gene: TRBJ2-7; d_gene: .; CDR3aa: CASSHNTGDYEQYF; CDR3nt: TGTGCCAGTAGTCACAATACAGGAGACTACGAGCAGTACTTC
v_gene: TRBV27; len: 17; abundance: once; j_gene: TRBJ1-2; d_gene: TRBD1; CDR3aa: CASSLSGRGDRGRGYTF; CDR3nt: TGTGCCAGCAGTTTATCCGGGAGGGGGGACAGGGGGCGAGGCTACACCTTC
v_gene: TRBV6-6; len: 12; abundance: .; j_gene: TRBJ2-3; d_gene: .; CDR3aa: CASSPRGQTQYF; CDR3nt: TGTGCCAGCAGTCCCCGCGGGCAGACGCAGTATTTT
v_gene: TRBV19; len: 14; abundance: .; j_gene: TRBJ1-2; d_gene: .; CDR3aa: CASSPGFVDYGYTF; CDR3nt: TGTGCCAGTAGTCCCGGGTTCGTCGACTATGGCTACACCTTC
v_gene: TRBV7-2; len: 12; abundance: once; j_gene: TRBJ2-7; d_gene: .; CDR3aa: CASSSYSFEPYF; CDR3nt: TGTGCCAGCAGCTCTTACTCTTTCGAGCCGTACTTC
v_gene: TRBV2; len: 14; abundance: .; j_gene: TRBJ2-5; d_gene: .; CDR3aa: CASKMTPGQETQYF; CDR3nt: TGTGCCAGCAAGATGACCCCAGGCCAAGAGACCCAGTACTTC
v_gene: TRBV4-1; len: 15; abundance: few; j_gene: TRBJ1-4; d_gene: TRBD1; CDR3aa: CASSQGSDRVGKLFF; CDR3nt: TGCGCCAGCAGCCAAGGATCGGACAGGGTGGGAAAACTGTTTTTT
v_gene: TRBV30; len: 16; abundance: .; j_gene: TRBJ1-2; d_gene: TRBD1; CDR3aa: CACDRVGQGTNYGYTF; CDR3nt: TGTGCCTGTGATCGCGTTGGACAGGGGACTAACTATGGCTACACCTTC
v_gene: TRBV28; len: 13; abundance: .; j_gene: TRBJ2-3; d_gene: .; CDR3aa: CASTPGATDTQYF; CDR3nt: TGTGCCAGCACCCCTGGGGCAACAGATACGCAGTATTTT
v_gene: TRBV18; len: 14; abundance: .; j_gene: TRBJ1-5; d_gene: TRBD1; CDR3aa: CASSPTGDNQPQHF; CDR3nt: TGTGCCAGCTCTCCCACAGGGGACAATCAGCCCCAGCATTTT
v_gene: TRBV2; len: 15; abundance: few; j_gene: TRBJ1-5; d_gene: TRBD1; CDR3aa: CASHGDSSSNQPQHF; CDR3nt: TGTGCCAGCCACGGGGACAGCTCCAGCAATCAGCCCCAGCATTTT
v_gene: TRBV25-1; len: 15; abundance: .; j_gene: TRBJ2-3; d_gene: TRBD1; CDR3aa: CASSAGQGITDTQYF; CDR3nt: TGTGCCAGCAGCGCCGGACAGGGGATAACAGATACGCAGTATTTT
v_gene: TRBV7-9; len: 14; abundance: few; j_gene: TRBJ2-7; d_gene: .; CDR3aa: CASSLVGGAYEQYF; CDR3nt: TGTGCCAGCAGCTTAGTGGGAGGCGCCTACGAGCAGTACTTC
v_gene: TRBV4-2; len: 15; abundance: .; j_gene: TRBJ2-4; d_gene: TRBD2; CDR3aa: CASSQRTSGKNIQYF; CDR3nt: TGTGCCAGCAGCCAGAGGACTAGCGGAAAAAACATTCAGTACTTC